Presented here are 28 T cell receptor beta chains from one specimen sequenced in a study of technical replicates of blood from a few donors. Sequenced by immunoSEQ multiplex PCR; TCRdb stores in-frame clones only, minus some. The repertoire holds about 100,000 clones, about 94% seen once, with about 0.21% in the top ten. Sequences were obtained from T cells isolated from PBMCs. These receptor sequences come from a human donor in good health.

The rearrangement uses TRBV5-1 and TRBJ2-1; TRBD2 aligns across 8 bases. Germline lookup yields CDR1 SGHRS and CDR2 YFSETQ. The J segment lost 10 bases and the V segment lost 0 bases, leaving 9 bases of the junction unmatched. The CDR3 contains 15 residues. CDR3 loop: CASSLDPAGAAEQFF. CDR3 sequence (DNA): TGCGCCAGCAGCTTGGATCCAGCGGGAGCAGCCGAGCAGTTCTTC.

The chain carries TRBV5-1 and TRBJ2-7; possibly TRBD1 for D (6 bases). Germline-derived CDR1 and CDR2 are SGHRS and YFSETQ. V was trimmed by 1 base and J by 6 bases, leaving 8 bases between them. The CDR3 is 12 residues long. The CDR3 region is CASSLTGPEQYF. CDR3 coding DNA: TGCGCCAGCAGCTTGACAGGGCCCGAGCAGTACTTC.

V usage is TRBV5-1 and J usage is TRBJ2-1; perhaps TRBD2 as D (5 bases). CDR1 and CDR2 from the germline V gene are SGHRS and YFSETQ. The CDR3 runs to 12 residues. Deletions cut 4 bases from V and 9 bases from J, with 11 bases between. Here the CDR3 reads CASSQLGAEQFF. In DNA form, the CDR3 reads TGCGCCAGCAGCCAACTAGGTGCTGAGCAGTTCTTC.

The chain's CDR3 is CASSQSGGRVTEAFF. DNA for the CDR3: TGCGCCAGCAGCCAGTCAGGGGGCCGAGTAACTGAAGCTTTCTTT. V and J are TRBV4-1 and TRBJ1-1, with 8 bases fitting TRBD1. Germline CDR1 MGHRA, CDR2 YSYEKL. The ends lost 3 bases at V and 5 bases at J; junction bases unmatched: 8. This CDR3 spans 15 amino acids.

The gene calls are TRBV13 and TRBJ2-7, with 10 bases matching TRBD1. The germline V gene encodes CDR1 PRHDT and CDR2 FYEKMQ (reference sequence). This CDR3 is 16 amino acids long. Losses at the gene ends were 2 bases for V and 3 bases for J; bases not matched to a gene: 7. CDR3: CASSLIWRDRGYEQYF. The CDR3 region has the DNA TGTGCCAGCAGCTTAATTTGGAGGGACAGGGGCTACGAGCAGTACTTC.

The chain uses TRBV25-1 and TRBJ2-1; 9 positions match TRBD2. V was pared by 4 bases and J by 6 bases, with 10 bases of the junction left unmatched. CDR1 and CDR2 from the germline V gene are MGHDK and SYGVNS. The CDR3 covers 16 residues. The CDR3 spells CASSARGGGAFNEQFF. The CDR3, as DNA: TGTGCCAGCAGTGCCCGGGGCGGGGGGGCCTTCAATGAGCAGTTCTTC.

The V call is TRBV11-2, the J call TRBJ2-7; TRBD1 matches at 7 bases. The ends lost 5 bases at V and 3 bases at J; junction bases unmatched: 7. The CDR3 is made up of 14 amino acids. From germline, CDR1 is SGHAT and CDR2 FQNNGV. The CDR3 DNA is TGTGCCAGCAGCAAACCATGGGACAGCTACGAGCAGTACTTC. This sequence encodes CASSKPWDSYEQYF.

The rearrangement uses TRBV5-1 and TRBJ1-1, with 8 nucleotides matching TRBD1. The CDR3 contains 14 residues. Germline V gene data show CDR1 as SGHRS and CDR2 as YFSETQ. J was trimmed by 11 bases and V by 0 bases; bases with no gene match: 9. The CDR3 bases are TGCGCCAGCAGCTTGGGTTGGGACAGGTCTAACGCTTTCTTT. It specifies CASSLGWDRSNAFF. Combining the CDR3 with reference TRBV5-1 and TRBJ1-1 gives the whole variable domain KAGVTQTPRYLIKTRGQQVTLSCSPISGHRSVSWYQQTPGQGLQFLFEYFSETQRNKGNFPGRFSGRQFSNSRSEMNVSTLELGDSALYLCASSLGWDRSNAFFGQGTRLTVV.

This chain joins TRBV5-1 and TRBJ2-7; 10 nucleotides line up with TRBD2. Germline lookup yields CDR1 SGHRS and CDR2 YFSETQ. The CDR3 length is 15 residues. Losses at the gene ends were 3 bases for V and 3 bases for J; bases not matched to a gene: 6. CDR3 amino acids: CASSWSGGAFYEQYF. CDR3 nucleotides: TGCGCCAGCAGCTGGAGCGGGGGGGCCTTCTACGAGCAGTACTTC.

The J gene is TRBJ2-2, the V gene TRBV7-7; D is possibly TRBD2 (6 bases). The germline gives CDR1 SSHAT, CDR2 FNYEAQ (reference sequence). The CDR3 contains 15 residues. Trimming removed 7 bases from V and 0 bases from J, with 12 bases in between. CDR3 sequence (DNA): TGTGCCAGCACCCGCTGGGAGGCGAACACCGGGGAGCTGTTTTTT. This sequence encodes CASTRWEANTGELFF.

The chain employs TRBV19 and TRBJ2-7, with D perhaps matching TRBD2 (5 bases). The CDR3 runs to 14 residues. V was trimmed by 8 bases and J by 7 bases, leaving 21 bases between them. The germline gives CDR1 LNHDA, CDR2 SQIVND (reference sequence). CDR3 DNA sequence: TGTGCCAGTTCCAGCGGACCGGGGTTGCAAGAGCAGTACTTC. Its protein is CASSSGPGLQEQYF.

J is TRBJ2-1 and V is TRBV25-1; TRBD2 matches at 12 bases. Germline loops: CDR1 MGHDK, CDR2 SYGVNS. The CDR3 runs 16 residues. Trimming took 5 bases from V and 5 from J; bases not matched to a gene: 7. The CDR3 reads CASSPTSGRTDNEQFF. CDR3 sequence (DNA): TGTGCCAGCAGTCCTACTAGCGGGAGGACCGACAATGAGCAGTTCTTC.

This chain connects TRBV4-1 to TRBJ1-1; TRBD1 matches 11 bases. V lost 5 bases and J lost 0; bases outside the gene matches: 8. Germline V CDR1 and CDR2: MGHRA, YSYEKL. The CDR3 has 17 amino acids. The CDR3 DNA reads TGCGCCAGCAGCTCAGGACAGGGGGCTTTCGTGAACACTGAAGCTTTCTTT. This codes for CASSSGQGAFVNTEAFF.

This chain links TRBV7-9 with TRBJ2-4; tentative D call: TRBD1 (5 bases). CDR1 is SEHNR, CDR2 FQNEAQ, per germline (reference sequence). The CDR3 spans 14 residues. Trimming shortened V by 6 bases and J by 5 bases, and 14 bases separated the two germline ends. The CDR3: CASSGAPLENIQYF. In nucleotides, the CDR3 is TGTGCCAGCAGTGGGGCCCCACTCGAAAACATTCAGTACTTC.

The rearrangement links TRBV7-8 to TRBJ1-3; D is unresolved. Germline loops: CDR1 SGHVS, CDR2 FQNEAQ. This CDR3 comprises 15 residues. The ends were cut back, 3 bases at V and 0 bases at J, with 9 bases in the middle. CDR3 DNA: TGTGCCAGCAGCTTTGAGGTCGCCTCTGGAAACACCATATATTTT. Translation gives CASSFEVASGNTIYF.

This chain links TRBV7-9 with TRBJ2-5; D not certain. CDR1 is SEHNR and CDR2 is FQNEAQ in the germline V gene (reference sequence). Trimming took off 1 base at V and 1 base at J, with 13 bases between the two ends. The CDR3 is 16 residues long. In DNA form, the CDR3 reads TGTGCCAGCAGCTTAGTGGGCCAGAGCTCCCAAGAGACCCAGTACTTC. It yields the protein CASSLVGQSSQETQYF.

The chain has TRBV7-9 and TRBJ2-2; perhaps TRBD2 as D (6 bases). This CDR3 has 15 amino acids. Deletions cut 4 bases from V and 3 bases from J, with 12 bases between. Germline loops: CDR1 SEHNR, CDR2 FQNEAQ (reference sequence). CDR3 sequence (DNA): TGTGCCAGCAGCTGGCCGGGACTCCACACCGGGGAGCTGTTTTTT. Amino acid sequence: CASSWPGLHTGELFF. Filled out from reference TRBV7-9 and TRBJ2-2, the complete variable domain reads DTGVSQNPRHKITKRGQNVTFRCDPISEHNRLYWYRQTLGQGPEFLTYFQNEAQLEKSRLLSDRFSAERPKGSFSTLEIQRTEQGDSAMYLCASSWPGLHTGELFFGEGSRLTVL.

This clone occurred once. V is TRBV11-3 and J is TRBJ2-4, with no clear D. V shed 1 base and J shed 9 bases, with 13 bases lying between them. The CDR3 extends over 14 amino acids. Germline V gene data show CDR1 as SGHNT and CDR2 as YENEEA. In DNA form, the CDR3 reads TGTGCCAGCAGCTTAGGCCAGGTGCATGGCATTCAGTACTTC. Residues: CASSLGQVHGIQYF.

The rearrangement uses TRBV2 and TRBJ2-4; 8 bases map to TRBD1. After removal of 5 bases from V and 11 bases from J, the junction contained 11 bases not matched to a gene. The germline gives CDR1 SNHLY, CDR2 FYNNEI. CDR3 length: 14 amino acids. The chain's CDR3 is CASSFEQGGYLQYF. For the CDR3, the DNA is TGTGCCAGCAGTTTCGAACAGGGGGGTTACCTTCAGTACTTC.

The chain joins TRBV2 to TRBJ2-3, with 7 bases aligning to TRBD2. Germline V lookup: CDR1 SNHLY, CDR2 FYNNEI. J lost 0 bases, V lost 6 bases, and 3 bases had no gene match. The length of the CDR3 is 14 residues. DNA of the CDR3: TGTGCCAGCAGCCCTAGCGGTAGCACAGATACGCAGTATTTT. Amino acid sequence: CASSPSGSTDTQYF.

V gene TRBV6-4 combines with J gene TRBJ1-2; 8 bases align to TRBD1. This CDR3 contains 17 residues. Germline CDR1 is MRHNA and CDR2 is SNTAGT. With V trimmed by 4 bases and J by 4 bases, 14 bases remained unmatched. The CDR3 DNA follows: TGTGCCAGCAGTGCGGAAGGACAGGGATCAAGGGGCTATGGCTACACCTTC. This encodes CASSAEGQGSRGYGYTF.

The chain recombines TRBV6-1 with TRBJ2-7; tentatively, D is TRBD2 (5 bases). The CDR3 consists of 17 residues. Trimming left V 1 base short and J 2 bases short, with 18 bases between. Looked up from germline, CDR1 is MNHNS and CDR2 is SASEGT. CDR3 nucleotides: TGTGCCAGCAGTGAAGGACTTCCTCGGGAAGTGGCCTACGAGCAGTACTTC. This gives the protein CASSEGLPREVAYEQYF.

The chain joins TRBV29-1 to TRBJ2-7, with 7 bases matching TRBD1. V gave up 5 bases and J gave up 7 bases; unmatched junction bases: 20. This CDR3 has 16 amino acids. The V gene's germline CDR1 is SQVTM and CDR2 ANQGSEA. The CDR3 DNA follows: TGCAGCGTTCAACTCCCATCTACAGGGGCGGCAGGGGAGCAGTACTTC. Protein sequence: CSVQLPSTGAAGEQYF.

J is TRBJ1-2 and V is TRBV5-4; 9 positions agree with TRBD1. The CDR3 is 14 residues long. Germline-derived CDR1 and CDR2 are SGHNT and YYREEE (reference sequence). With 0 bases clipped from V and 4 bases from J, the junction kept 1 base outside the gene matches. The CDR3 protein is CASSLDRGPYGYTF. DNA for the CDR3: TGTGCCAGCAGCTTGGACAGGGGGCCCTATGGCTACACCTTC.

The V gene is TRBV18, the J gene TRBJ2-5; maybe TRBD2 (5 bases). Germline V gives CDR1 KGHSH, CDR2 LQKENI. The CDR3 consists of 13 residues. Trimming cost V 2 bases and J 5 bases, with 9 bases left between them. CDR3 sequence (DNA): TGTGCCAGCTCACCAATCCGGAGGGAGACCCAGTACTTC. Its translation: CASSPIRRETQYF.

The chain is built from TRBV25-1 and TRBJ1-6, with 7 positions matching TRBD1. V trimming: 6 bases; J trimming: 14 bases; junction bases outside the gene matches: 10. CDR3 length: 13 amino acids. Germline V gives CDR1 MGHDK, CDR2 SYGVNS. CDR3 protein: CASRGTDHYSLHF. The CDR3 DNA reads as TGTGCCAGCAGGGGGACAGATCATTATTCCCTCCACTTT.

V is TRBV9 and J is TRBJ1-1, with D unresolved. The CDR3 spans 13 residues. Per germline, CDR1 SGDLS and CDR2 YYNGEE. V was trimmed by 4 bases and J by 5 bases, leaving 12 bases between them. This CDR3 is CASSPPALTEAFF. CDR3 nucleotide sequence: TGTGCCAGCAGCCCCCCTGCTCTAACTGAAGCTTTCTTT.

This rearrangement joins TRBV9 to TRBJ2-2; D possibly corresponds to TRBD1 (5 bases). CDR3 length equals 12 residues. Per the germline V gene, CDR1 is SGDLS and CDR2 is YYNGEE. V lost 3 bases, J lost 6 bases, and 6 bases lay in between. The CDR3 bases are TGTGCCAGCAGCGGGACATCCGGGGAGCTGTTTTTT. Its translation: CASSGTSGELFF.